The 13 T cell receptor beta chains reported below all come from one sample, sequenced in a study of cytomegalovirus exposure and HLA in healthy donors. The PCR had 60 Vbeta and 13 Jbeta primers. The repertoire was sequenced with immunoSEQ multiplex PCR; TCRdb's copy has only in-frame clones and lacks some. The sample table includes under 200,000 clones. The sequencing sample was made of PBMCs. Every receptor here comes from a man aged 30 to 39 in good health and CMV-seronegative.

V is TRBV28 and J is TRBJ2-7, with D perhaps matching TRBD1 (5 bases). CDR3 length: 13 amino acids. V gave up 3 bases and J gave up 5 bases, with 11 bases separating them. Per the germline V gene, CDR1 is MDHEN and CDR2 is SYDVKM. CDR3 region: CASSLKGADEQYF. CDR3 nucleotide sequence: TGTGCCAGCAGTTTGAAAGGGGCGGACGAGCAGTACTTC.

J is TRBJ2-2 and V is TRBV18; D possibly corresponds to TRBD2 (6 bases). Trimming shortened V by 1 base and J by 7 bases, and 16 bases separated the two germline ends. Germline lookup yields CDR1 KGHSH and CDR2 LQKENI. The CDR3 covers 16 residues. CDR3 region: CASSPRIADEHGELFF. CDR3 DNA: TGTGCCAGCTCACCACGAATAGCGGACGAACACGGGGAGCTGTTTTTT. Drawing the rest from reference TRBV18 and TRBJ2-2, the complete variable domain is NAGVMQNPRHLVRRRGQEARLRCSPMKGHSHVYWYRQLPEEGLKFMVYLQKENIIDESGMPKERFSAEFPKEGPSILRIQQVVRGDSAAYFCASSPRIADEHGELFFGEGSRLTVL.

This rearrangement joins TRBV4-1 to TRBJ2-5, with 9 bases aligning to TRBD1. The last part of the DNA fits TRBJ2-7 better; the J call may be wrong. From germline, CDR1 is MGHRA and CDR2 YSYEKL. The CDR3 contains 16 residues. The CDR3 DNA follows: TGCGCCAGCAGCCGACAACCGGGACAGGGTAATTACGAGCAGTACTTC. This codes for CASSRQPGQGNYEQYF.

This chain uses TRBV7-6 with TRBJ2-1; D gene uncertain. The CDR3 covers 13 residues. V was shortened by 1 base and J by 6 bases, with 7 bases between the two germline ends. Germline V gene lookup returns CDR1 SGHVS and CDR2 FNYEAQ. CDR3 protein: CASSLGFSNEQFF. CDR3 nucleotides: TGTGCCAGCAGCTTAGGGTTTAGCAATGAGCAGTTCTTC.

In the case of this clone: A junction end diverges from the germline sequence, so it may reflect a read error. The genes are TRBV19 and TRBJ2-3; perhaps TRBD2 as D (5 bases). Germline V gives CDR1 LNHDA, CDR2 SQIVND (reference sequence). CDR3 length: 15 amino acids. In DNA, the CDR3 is TGTGCCAGTCGTATAGGACTGGGAGCCACAGATACGCAGTATTTT. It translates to CASRIGLGATDTQYF.

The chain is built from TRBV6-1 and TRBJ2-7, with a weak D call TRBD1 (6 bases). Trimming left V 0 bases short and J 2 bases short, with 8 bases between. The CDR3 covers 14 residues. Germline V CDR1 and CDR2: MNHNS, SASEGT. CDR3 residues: CASSEAGAPYEQYF. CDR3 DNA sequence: TGTGCCAGCAGTGAAGCGGGGGCCCCCTACGAGCAGTACTTC.

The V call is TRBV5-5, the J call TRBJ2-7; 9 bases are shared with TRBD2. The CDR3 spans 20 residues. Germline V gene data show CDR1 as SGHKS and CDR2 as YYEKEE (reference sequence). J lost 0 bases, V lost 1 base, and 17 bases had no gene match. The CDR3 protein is CASSLYAGGPMTQGSYEQYF. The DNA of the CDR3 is TGTGCCAGCAGCTTGTACGCGGGAGGGCCCATGACGCAGGGCTCCTACGAGCAGTACTTC.

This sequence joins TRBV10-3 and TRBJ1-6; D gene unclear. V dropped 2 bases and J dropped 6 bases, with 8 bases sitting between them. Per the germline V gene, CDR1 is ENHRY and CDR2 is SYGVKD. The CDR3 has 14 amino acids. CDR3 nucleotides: TGTGCCATCAGTGAGGTCGGCGGTAATTCACCCCTCCACTTT. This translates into CAISEVGGNSPLHF.

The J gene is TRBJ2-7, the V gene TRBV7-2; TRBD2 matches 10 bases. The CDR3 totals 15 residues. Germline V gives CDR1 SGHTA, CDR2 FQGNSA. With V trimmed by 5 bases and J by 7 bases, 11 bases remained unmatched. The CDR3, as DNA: TGTGCCAGCAGCCTTCTAGCGGGGGCCACCTTAGAGCAGTACTTC. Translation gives CASSLLAGATLEQYF.

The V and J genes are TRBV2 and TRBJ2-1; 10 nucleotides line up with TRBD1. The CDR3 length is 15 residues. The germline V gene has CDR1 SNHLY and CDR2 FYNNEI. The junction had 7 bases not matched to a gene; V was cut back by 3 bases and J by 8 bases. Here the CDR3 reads CASSEQGTGAHEQFF. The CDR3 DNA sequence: TGTGCCAGCAGTGAGCAGGGGACAGGGGCTCATGAGCAGTTCTTC. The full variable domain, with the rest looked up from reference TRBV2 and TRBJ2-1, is EPEVTQTPSHQVTQMGQEVILRCVPISNHLYFYWYRQILGQKVEFLVSFYNNEISEKSEIFDDQFSVERPDGSNFTLKIRSTKLEDSAMYFCASSEQGTGAHEQFFGPGTRLTVL.

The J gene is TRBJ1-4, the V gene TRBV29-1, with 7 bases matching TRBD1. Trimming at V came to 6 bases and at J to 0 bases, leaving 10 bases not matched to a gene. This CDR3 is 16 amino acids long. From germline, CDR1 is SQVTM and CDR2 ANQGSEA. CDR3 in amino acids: CSVTEQGMATNEKLFF. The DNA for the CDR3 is TGCAGCGTCACTGAACAGGGGATGGCAACTAATGAAAAACTGTTTTTT.

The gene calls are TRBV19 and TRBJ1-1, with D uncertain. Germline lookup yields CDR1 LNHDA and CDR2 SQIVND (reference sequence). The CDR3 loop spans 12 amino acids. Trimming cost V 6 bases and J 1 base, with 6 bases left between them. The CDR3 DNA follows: TGTGCCAGTAGGCCGGGGAACACTGAAGCTTTCTTT. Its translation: CASRPGNTEAFF.

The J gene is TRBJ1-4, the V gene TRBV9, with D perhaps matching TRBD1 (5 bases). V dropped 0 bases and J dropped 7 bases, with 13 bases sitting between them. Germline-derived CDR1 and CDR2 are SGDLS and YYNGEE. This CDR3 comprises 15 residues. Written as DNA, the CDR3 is TGTGCCAGCAGCGTAGAGGGCAGGGTGACTGAAAAACTGTTTTTT. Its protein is CASSVEGRVTEKLFF.